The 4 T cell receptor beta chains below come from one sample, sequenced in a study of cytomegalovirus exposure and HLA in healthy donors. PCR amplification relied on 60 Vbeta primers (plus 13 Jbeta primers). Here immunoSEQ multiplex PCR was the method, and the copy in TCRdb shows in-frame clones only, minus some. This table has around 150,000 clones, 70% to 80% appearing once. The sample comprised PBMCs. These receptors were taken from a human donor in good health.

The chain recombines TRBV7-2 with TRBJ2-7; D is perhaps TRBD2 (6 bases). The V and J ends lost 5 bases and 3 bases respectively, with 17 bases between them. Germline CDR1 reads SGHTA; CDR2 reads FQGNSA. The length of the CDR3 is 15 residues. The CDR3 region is CASSPRWGSGYEQYF. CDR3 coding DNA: TGTGCCAGCAGCCCCCGATGGGGTAGCGGCTACGAGCAGTACTTC. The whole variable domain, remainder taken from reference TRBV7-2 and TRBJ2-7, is GAGVSQSPSNKVTEKGKDVELRCDPISGHTALYWYRQSLGQGLEFLIYFQGNSAPDKSGLPSDRFSAERTGGSVSTLTIQRTQQEDSAVYLCASSPRWGSGYEQYFGPGTRLTVT.

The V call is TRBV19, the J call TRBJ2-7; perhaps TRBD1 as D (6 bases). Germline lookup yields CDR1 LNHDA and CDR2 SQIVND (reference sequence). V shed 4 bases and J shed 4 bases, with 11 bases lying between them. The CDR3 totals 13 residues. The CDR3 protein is CASSNRDNYEQYF. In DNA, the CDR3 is TGTGCCAGTAGTAACCGGGACAATTACGAGCAGTACTTC.

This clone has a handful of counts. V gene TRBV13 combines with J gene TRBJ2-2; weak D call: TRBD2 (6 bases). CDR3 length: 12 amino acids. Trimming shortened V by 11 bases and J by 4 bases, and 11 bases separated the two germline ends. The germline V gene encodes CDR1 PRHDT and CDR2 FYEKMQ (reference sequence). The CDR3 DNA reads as TGTGCCGGGGGGAAAGTCACCGGGGAGCTGTTTTTT. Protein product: CAGGKVTGELFF.

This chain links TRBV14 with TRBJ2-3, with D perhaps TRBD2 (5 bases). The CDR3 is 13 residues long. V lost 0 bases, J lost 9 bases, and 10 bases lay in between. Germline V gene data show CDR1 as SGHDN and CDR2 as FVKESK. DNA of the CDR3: TGTGCCAGCAGCCAAGATTTGGACTTGACGCAGTATTTT. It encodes CASSQDLDLTQYF.